The source of this T cell receptor (beta chain) is a study of blood T cells in healthy people across ages (dated by TCRdb to about 2015). For context, the study as a whole: In model experiments, template switching captured roughly one uniquely barcoded TCR beta cDNA molecule for every two T cells. The donors were divided into four age groups: young (average roughly 17 years), middle-aged (around 37), aged (62) and long-lived (about 79). To track age-related changes in TCR beta repertoire diversity, the study relied on deep sequencing normalized with unique cDNA molecular identifiers. The study analyzed two additional independent replicas of 1 million unique cDNA reads from the same blood draw for two donors, one aged 18 to 30 and one aged 80 or older. To avoid experimental bias, donors of different ages were distributed randomly across sequencing lanes.

Donors were 40 or so systemically healthy Caucasian individuals from Russia aged 6 to 90 years. Each donor gave approximately 9.3 milliliters of peripheral blood, collected into EDTA-treated Vacutainer tubes. PBMCs were isolated by Ficoll-Paque density-gradient centrifugation, with at least 6 million obtained per sample. Total RNA, at least 6 micrograms per sample, was extracted from PBMCs with Trizol reagent. For every donor, flow cytometry on a PBMC aliquot measured the percentage of naive CD45RAhigh/CD27high T cells. Of note for this clonotype: It has no known antigen specificity. A read error may explain this, as a much larger clone is one base away.

Sequences SEHNR (CDR1) and FQNEAQ (CDR2) are obtained from the germline V gene (reference sequence). The CDR3, cysteine through phenylalanine, is 12 amino acids long. The kept DNA is CDR3 alone, 36 bases in frame from the first base. Beyond this particular receptor, the publication reports: Conclusive comparison of naive and antigen-experienced compartments was prevented by the profiling of bulk unsorted PBMCs. The long-lived group showed more naive CD4+ T cells, fewer expanded clones and increased TCR diversity than the aged group, suggesting age selection. A strong correlation was found between observed TCR beta diversity and the percentage of naive T cells measured by flow cytometry. Observed TCR beta diversity per million T cells fell roughly linearly with age, and a significant reduction was already apparent by age roughly 40. Because the CMV infection status of the donors was unknown, age-related changes in expanded clonotypes may potentially have been confounded. Estimates of total diversity based on one million sequenced T cells were considered lower bounds and underestimates.

Libraries were constructed by 5' RACE. The run used an Illumina HiSeq 2500. A second PCR of roughly 6 to 11 cycles was run with a J-beta primer mix and a sample-barcoded 5' primer. A template-switch 5' adaptor carrying 12 random nucleotides introduced a unique molecular identifier onto each TCR beta cDNA molecule. At least 2.5 million CDR3-containing paired-end reads were obtained from each sample. All of the RNA was converted into first-strand cDNA using the Mint cDNA synthesis kit, with a TRBC-specific oligonucleotide serving as the primer. After uracil-DNA glycosylase treatment, a first 18-cycle PCR used universal primers M1SS and BC2_uni_R on all cDNA. The source study handled its data this way. Normalization of each sample was performed by random selection of 1 million high-quality reads, each carrying a distinct molecular identifier. Reads with shared molecular identifiers were discarded instead of being binned into consensus sequences. MiTCR, run with a Q25 quality threshold and the strictest error-elimination algorithm, handled CDR3 identification, clonotype clustering and error correction. A nonparametric unseen species model with Euler transformation was used to estimate lower-bound total TCR beta diversity. TCRdb trimmed the raw reads at Q25, called clones with MiXCR and kept productive beta chains. A single entry per CDR3 protein holds the most common genes and DNA from its merged rows. These V and J calls originate from TCRdb's pipeline instead of the authors' own analysis. For this sample the table gives about 650,000 distinct CDR3 sequences, of which roughly 30% were detected only once. Jointly, the top ten make up 15% of the sample.

This TCR derives from a woman aged 80 or over in good health. Donor details come from another sample of the same person, matched by shared clones. The sample taken for sequencing was blood. The rearranged segments are TRBV7-9 and TRBJ1-2, with a tentative D gene TRBD1 over 5 matching bases. The DNA sequence is given as TGTGCCGGCAGCTTGACAGTCGGTGGCTACACCTTC. Its translation is CAGSLTVGGYTF.